This T cell receptor beta chain was sequenced in a study of blood T cell repertoires in COVID-19. As for the study in general: Samples taken during acute and convalescent COVID-19 were collected in the United States, Italy and Spain. Nucleic acid was either cDNA or gDNA, and it came from T cells, B-cell-depleted T cells, or PBMCs.

CDR3 length: 14 amino acids. With 0 bases removed from V and 5 bases from J, the gap between germline ends came to 9 bases. The germline gives CDR1 SGDLS, CDR2 YYNGEE. Study processing details: Amplification from reference gene primers served as the basis for estimated nucleated cell counts. Libraries were prepared by immunoSEQ multiplex PCR; TCRdb keeps only in-frame clonotypes and omits some of them. That table furnishes V, J and clone size, whereas the DNA furnished D and trimming. The sample includes 55,000 to 75,000 clones, 85% to 90% of them seen just once. The TCR originated in a human donor with active COVID-19. The donor label of this sample is uncertain. This chain uses TRBV9 with TRBJ2-1; maybe TRBD1 (6 bases). Sequencing used peripheral blood. CDR3 sequence reads: CASSVGRGNNEQFF. DNA for the CDR3: TGTGCCAGCAGCGTAGGCAGGGGAAACAATGAGCAGTTCTTC.